The clone carrying this T cell receptor beta chain was detected a few times. Its antigen remains unknown. The data derive from a study of T cells after yellow fever vaccination. Study results and limitations: Reappearance after the booster was observed for most primary-vaccination clones (roughly 97% CD4, around 90% CD8). A weaker secondary response peaked on day 5, the primary on day 15.

TCRdb passed the 5' RACE reads through MiXCR, listing each CDR3 protein once. In the table there are some 350,000 distinct CDR3 sequences, almost 4% of which are singletons. The starting material was PBMCs, obtained 5 days after the yellow fever booster vaccination. The sequence came from a man aged 18 to 30 who received the YFV17D yellow fever vaccine.

The CDR3 region is CSASRQGGQPQHF. The CDR3 nucleotides are TGCAGTGCTTCCAGACAGGGGGGTCAGCCCCAGCATTTT. The V and J genes are TRBV20-1 and TRBJ1-5, with 9 bases identical to TRBD1. There are 13 residues in the CDR3. V trimming: 5 bases; J trimming: 6 bases; junction bases outside the gene matches: 5. Per germline, CDR1 DFQATT and CDR2 SNEGSKA (reference sequence).